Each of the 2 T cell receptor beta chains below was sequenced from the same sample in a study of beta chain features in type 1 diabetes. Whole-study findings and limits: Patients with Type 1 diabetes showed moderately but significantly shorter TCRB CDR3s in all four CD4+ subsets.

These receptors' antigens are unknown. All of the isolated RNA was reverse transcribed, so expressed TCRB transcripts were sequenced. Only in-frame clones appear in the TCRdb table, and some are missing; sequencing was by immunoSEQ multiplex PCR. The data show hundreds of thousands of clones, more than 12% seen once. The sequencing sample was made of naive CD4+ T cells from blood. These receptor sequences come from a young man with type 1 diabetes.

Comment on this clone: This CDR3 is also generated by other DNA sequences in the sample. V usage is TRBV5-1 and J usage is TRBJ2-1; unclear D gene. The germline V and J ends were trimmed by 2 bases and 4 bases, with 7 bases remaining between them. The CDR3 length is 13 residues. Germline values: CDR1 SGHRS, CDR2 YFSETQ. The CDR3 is CASSFSGYNEQFF. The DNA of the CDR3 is TGCGCCAGCAGCTTTTCGGGTTACAATGAGCAGTTCTTC.

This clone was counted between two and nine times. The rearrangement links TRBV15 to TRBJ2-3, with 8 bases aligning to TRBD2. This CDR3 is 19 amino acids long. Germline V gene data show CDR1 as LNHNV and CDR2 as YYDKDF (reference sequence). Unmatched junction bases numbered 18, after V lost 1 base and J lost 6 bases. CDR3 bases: TGTGCCACCAGCAGAGGAGCGGGTAGCGGGATATTAAAAGGGGATACGCAGTATTTT. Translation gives CATSRGAGSGILKGDTQYF.